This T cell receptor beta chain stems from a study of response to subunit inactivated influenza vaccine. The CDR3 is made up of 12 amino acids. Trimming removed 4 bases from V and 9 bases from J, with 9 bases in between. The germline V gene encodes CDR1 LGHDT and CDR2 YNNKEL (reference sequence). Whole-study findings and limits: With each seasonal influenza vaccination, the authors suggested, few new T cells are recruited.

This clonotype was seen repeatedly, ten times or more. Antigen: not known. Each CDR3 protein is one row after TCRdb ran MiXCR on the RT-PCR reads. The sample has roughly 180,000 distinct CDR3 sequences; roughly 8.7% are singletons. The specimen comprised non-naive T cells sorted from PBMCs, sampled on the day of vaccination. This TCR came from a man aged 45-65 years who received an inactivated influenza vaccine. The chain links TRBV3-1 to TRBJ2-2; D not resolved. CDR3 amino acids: CASSPLGRELFF. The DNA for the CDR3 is TGTGCCAGCAGCCCCCTCGGTCGGGAGCTGTTTTTT.